Listed below are T cell receptor beta chains from one sample, sequenced in a study of graft-versus-host responses after intestinal transplantation. TCRdb keeps only in-frame clones here, not all; method: immunoSEQ multiplex PCR. The data show about 10,000 clones, about 93% seen once. This specimen was PBMCs, taken just over 42 days after intestinal transplant. All receptors come from a human patient who received an intestinal transplant, so some T cells may come from the graft donor. The CDR3 runs from the conserved cysteine through the conserved F or W. Each record gives: J gene, V gene, CDR3 protein.

TRBJ1-2 | TRBV29-1 | CSDMDSSNYGYTF
TRBJ2-5 | TRBV13 | CASSSSRAERGETQYF
TRBJ1-2 | TRBV5-1 | CASSLGARANYGYTF
TRBJ1-2 | TRBV6-4 | CASSRTFSLLVDTGYTF
TRBJ2-5 | TRBV27 | CASSSAVQETQYF
TRBJ2-7 | TRBV6-5 | CASSPRFPYEQYF
TRBJ2-5 | TRBV6-6 | CASSLGPRGETQYF
TRBJ1-6 | TRBV6-5 | CAGSRRADNSPLHF
TRBJ2-3 | TRBV2 | CASRRTAGTTTDTQYF
TRBJ1-2 | TRBV14 | CASSQDPGVHGYTF
TRBJ2-2 | TRBV4-2 | CASSQDLAGGRRTGELFF
TRBJ2-7 | TRBV4-1 | CASSWGQGYEQYF
TRBJ2-7 | TRBV6-5 | CASSQGGPTYEQYF
TRBJ1-1 | TRBV9 | CASSATGDTEAFF
TRBJ2-7 | TRBV6-9 | CASSYSKGFSSGEQYF
TRBJ2-3 | TRBV4-1 | CASSQAGQGILMQYF